One sample yielded the 29 T cell receptor beta chains listed below, sequenced in a study of cytomegalovirus exposure and HLA in healthy donors. The PCR ran on 60 Vbeta and 13 Jbeta primers. Sequenced by immunoSEQ multiplex PCR; TCRdb stores in-frame clones only, minus some. The data contain about 170,000 clones, 80% to 85% of them seen just once; the ten biggest clones take up 0.95% to 1.5%. The sample taken for sequencing was PBMCs. The receptors shown here come from a boy aged 2 to 10 in good health and CMV-seronegative.

This clone was seen only a few times. J is TRBJ1-2 and V is TRBV6-5; D uncertain. Germline assignment: CDR1 MNHEY and CDR2 SVGAGI. This CDR3 contains 13 residues. Trimming pared 0 bases from V and 5 bases from J, leaving 7 bases between. This CDR3 is CASSYSVGYGYTF. CDR3 DNA sequence: TGTGCCAGCAGTTACTCGGTCGGGTATGGCTACACCTTC.

The V and J genes are TRBV30 and TRBJ1-1, with 8 positions matching TRBD1. V lost 0 bases, J lost 7 bases, and 4 bases stayed unmatched. The germline V gene has CDR1 GTSNPN and CDR2 SVGIG (reference sequence). The CDR3 has 13 amino acids. Here the CDR3 reads CAWSVGTGFEAFF. Written as DNA, the CDR3 is TGTGCCTGGAGTGTAGGGACAGGATTTGAAGCTTTCTTT.

This clone has just one count. This chain joins TRBV10-1 and TRBJ2-1, with 14 bases that match TRBD2. Germline CDR1 WNHNN, CDR2 SYGVQD (reference sequence). This CDR3 contains 20 residues. Trimming at V came to 4 bases and at J to 1 base, leaving 12 bases not matched to a gene. CDR3 DNA sequence: TGCGCCAGCAGTGGGACTAGCGGGGGGCTGCTCGTAGGATCCTACAATGAGCAGTTCTTC. This sequence encodes CASSGTSGGLLVGSYNEQFF.

The V and J genes are TRBV5-6 and TRBJ2-1, with D possibly TRBD2 on 5 matching bases. From germline, CDR1 is SGHDT and CDR2 YYEEEE. V lost 0 bases, J lost 4 bases, and 14 bases lay in between. CDR3 length equals 16 residues. The CDR3, as DNA: TGTGCCAGCAGCTTGGACGGAGACTACCGATACAATGAGCAGTTCTTC. Amino acids: CASSLDGDYRYNEQFF.

The chain has TRBV5-1 and TRBJ1-2; TRBD1 is a possible D gene (6 bases). The CDR3 sequence is 16 residues long. The V gene's germline CDR1 is SGHRS and CDR2 YFSETQ. V lost 0 bases and J lost 2, with 14 bases in between. CDR3 bases: TGCGCCAGCAGCTTGGGCAGGGGACCCCGGAACTATGGCTACACCTTC. Its translation is CASSLGRGPRNYGYTF.

V gene TRBV6-5 combines with J gene TRBJ1-1; D possibly corresponds to TRBD1 (5 bases). The length of the CDR3 is 13 residues. The V end was cut by 4 bases, the J end by 1 base, with 7 bases between. Germline lookup yields CDR1 MNHEY and CDR2 SVGAGI. CDR3 sequence reads: CASSLGGNTEAFF. CDR3 nucleotide sequence: TGTGCCAGCAGTTTGGGGGGGAACACTGAAGCTTTCTTT.

This chain links TRBV6-1 with TRBJ1-1, with a weak D call TRBD1 (5 bases). Germline CDR1 MNHNS, CDR2 SASEGT. The CDR3 totals 14 residues. Trimming pared 4 bases from V and 3 bases from J, leaving 12 bases between. CDR3 in DNA: TGTGCCAGCAGTGCCATCCGGGGGGACACTGAAGCTTTCTTT. Encoded protein: CASSAIRGDTEAFF.

The gene calls are TRBV19 and TRBJ1-4, with 9 bases that match TRBD1. J gave up 7 bases and V 5 bases, and 5 bases lay outside the gene matches. The CDR3 consists of 14 residues. CDR1 and CDR2 from the germline V gene are LNHDA and SQIVND (reference sequence). CDR3 loop: CASSVQGAIEKLFF. CDR3 DNA: TGTGCCAGTAGTGTACAGGGGGCAATTGAAAAACTGTTTTTT.

This clone was picked up a small number of times. The V gene is TRBV19, the J gene TRBJ2-6; TRBD1 matches at 7 bases. Per the germline V gene, CDR1 is LNHDA and CDR2 is SQIVND (reference sequence). With 10 bases clipped from V and 0 bases from J, the junction kept 3 bases outside the gene matches. CDR3 length: 14 amino acids. CDR3 nucleotides: TGTGCCATCCGGGACAGCTCTGGGGCCAACGTCCTGACTTTC. It yields the protein CAIRDSSGANVLTF.

V and J are TRBV5-4 and TRBJ1-1; 11 bases match TRBD1. Germline trimming cut 4 bases from V and 11 bases from J; bases unmatched to any gene: 7. The CDR3 contains 13 residues. The V gene's germline CDR1 is SGHNT and CDR2 YYREEE (reference sequence). The CDR3 coding sequence is TGTGCCAGCAGCGTGGACAGGGGGCGGAATGCTTTCTTT. Protein product: CASSVDRGRNAFF.

The rearrangement links TRBV6-6 to TRBJ2-4; perhaps TRBD1 as D (6 bases). Per germline, CDR1 MNHNY and CDR2 SVGAGI (reference sequence). The CDR3 is made up of 14 amino acids. Trimming stripped 7 bases from V and 4 bases from J, with 14 bases between. The CDR3 here is CASNTGFGKNIQYF. In nucleotides, the CDR3 is TGTGCCAGCAACACAGGGTTTGGGAAAAACATTCAGTACTTC.

This clone has only a few counts. The V gene is TRBV11-2, the J gene TRBJ2-5, with TRBD1 matching over 9 bases. CDR3 size: 17 residues. The germline V gene encodes CDR1 SGHAT and CDR2 FQNNGV. Germline trimming cut 7 bases from V and 5 bases from J; bases unmatched to any gene: 17. As DNA, the CDR3 is TGTGCCAGCACCCAACGAACCGGGACAGGGAGAGGCGAGACCCAGTACTTC. Translation gives CASTQRTGTGRGETQYF.

This clone was observed once. This rearrangement joins TRBV7-2 to TRBJ2-3, with a possible D match to TRBD1 (5 bases). The CDR3 is made up of 13 amino acids. Per germline, CDR1 SGHTA and CDR2 FQGNSA. V was cut by 4 bases and J by 6 bases, with 11 bases left in between. The chain's CDR3 is CASSYPGPDTQYF. For the CDR3, the DNA is TGTGCCAGCAGCTACCCAGGGCCCGATACGCAGTATTTT.

This clone was observed a single time. The CDR3 region is CASSEALRVFYGYTF. For the CDR3, the DNA is TGTGCCAGCAGTGAAGCGCTTCGGGTCTTCTATGGCTACACCTTC. This chain joins TRBV2 and TRBJ1-2; D is ambiguous. Germline values: CDR1 SNHLY, CDR2 FYNNEI. Trimming shortened V by 0 bases and J by 4 bases, and 12 bases separated the two germline ends. This CDR3 spans 15 amino acids.

This chain joins TRBV7-9 and TRBJ2-3; 9 positions match TRBD2. Unmatched junction bases numbered 11, after V lost 3 bases and J lost 4 bases. Per germline, CDR1 SEHNR and CDR2 FQNEAQ (reference sequence). CDR3 length equals 17 residues. CDR3 nucleotides: TGTGCCAGCAGCTTTTCCAGCGGGGGGCCACGGGCAGATACGCAGTATTTT. Protein: CASSFSSGGPRADTQYF.

The V gene is TRBV18, the J gene TRBJ2-7, with 8 bases matching TRBD1. The CDR3 spans 15 residues. Losses at the gene ends were 5 bases for V and 3 bases for J; bases not matched to a gene: 9. Germline V gene data show CDR1 as KGHSH and CDR2 as LQKENI. The CDR3 DNA reads TGTGCCAGCTCATCCGACAGGGGAACCCTCTACGAGCAGTACTTC. Its translation: CASSSDRGTLYEQYF.

This clone was detected once. The rearrangement links TRBV5-5 to TRBJ1-1, with TRBD1 identical over 7 bases. The J segment lost 5 bases and the V segment lost 4 bases, leaving 8 bases of the junction unmatched. Germline assignment: CDR1 SGHKS and CDR2 YYEKEE (reference sequence). There are 14 residues in the CDR3. CDR3 loop: CASSRRAGGTEAFF. CDR3 coding DNA: TGTGCCAGCAGCAGAAGGGCAGGGGGTACTGAAGCTTTCTTT.

In its sample, this clone was seen a few times. The rearrangement joins TRBV19 to TRBJ2-2; weak D call: TRBD1 (5 bases). The CDR3 has 14 amino acids. With 7 bases removed from V and 0 bases from J, the gap between germline ends came to 9 bases. Germline CDR1 LNHDA, CDR2 SQIVND (reference sequence). The CDR3 loop is CASKGQPNTGELFF. Written as DNA, the CDR3 is TGTGCCAGTAAAGGACAACCGAACACCGGGGAGCTGTTTTTT.

The chain recombines TRBV15 with TRBJ2-7, with D perhaps TRBD1 (6 bases). The CDR3 has 17 residues. Germline values: CDR1 LNHNV, CDR2 YYDKDF (reference sequence). The V gene lost 0 bases and the J gene lost 3 bases, with 18 bases spanning the gap. This CDR3 is CATSRDLDSSSYYEQYV. The CDR3 DNA is TGTGCCACCAGCAGAGATCTGGACAGCTCCTCTTACTACGAGCAGTACGTC.

The chain employs TRBV5-4 and TRBJ1-1; TRBD1 matches 7 bases. V trimming: 4 bases; J trimming: 4 bases; junction bases outside the gene matches: 10. Per germline, CDR1 SGHNT and CDR2 YYREEE (reference sequence). The CDR3 has 15 amino acids. The CDR3: CASSAVGQEGTEAFF. CDR3 DNA sequence: TGTGCCAGCAGCGCGGTTGGACAGGAGGGCACTGAAGCTTTCTTT.

This clone has just a few counts. This chain joins TRBV14 and TRBJ1-6; no reliable D call. Trimming left V 0 bases short and J 6 bases short, with 9 bases between. The CDR3 runs 15 residues. Per the germline V gene, CDR1 is SGHDN and CDR2 is FVKESK. This chain's CDR3 is CASSQEEAGNSPLHF. The CDR3 bases are TGTGCCAGCAGCCAAGAAGAGGCGGGTAATTCACCCCTCCACTTT.

In this sample, this clone turned up once. The chain joins TRBV7-2 to TRBJ1-3, with D maybe TRBD1 (6 bases). V lost 2 bases to trimming and J lost 0 bases, with 17 bases between them. CDR1 and CDR2 (germline): SGHTA, FQGNSA. The CDR3 length is 18 residues. The CDR3 sequence: CASSLYLTGLASGNTIYF. The CDR3 DNA is TGTGCCAGCAGCTTATACCTGACAGGTTTGGCCTCTGGAAACACCATATATTTT.

The chain couples TRBV7-9 to TRBJ1-2; D is undetermined. V lost 1 base and J lost 8, with 14 bases in between. Germline CDR1 is SEHNR and CDR2 is FQNEAQ (reference sequence). The length of the CDR3 is 14 residues. Written as DNA, the CDR3 is TGTGCCAGCAGCTTAGGGGCCAGTTCGGGGGGCTACACCTTC. Translation gives CASSLGASSGGYTF.

V and J are TRBV30 and TRBJ1-1, with 7 bases fitting TRBD1. The CDR3 runs 13 residues. Germline CDR1 and CDR2: GTSNPN and SVGIG (reference sequence). V lost 5 bases and J lost 3; bases outside the gene matches: 6. The CDR3 region is CAWELTGDTEAFF. CDR3 DNA: TGTGCCTGGGAACTAACAGGGGACACTGAAGCTTTCTTT.

CDR3 bases: TGCAGCATCCCCCTAGCGGGAGACTATGGCTACACCTTC. Protein: CSIPLAGDYGYTF. The chain joins TRBV29-1 to TRBJ1-2; D is undetermined. The CDR3 extends over 13 amino acids. Germline CDR1 is SQVTM and CDR2 is ANQGSEA. V dropped 8 bases and J dropped 3 bases, with 16 bases sitting between them.

V is TRBV11-3 and J is TRBJ2-1; D possibly corresponds to TRBD1 (6 bases). Trimming cost V 4 bases and J 13 bases, with 11 bases left between them. CDR1 and CDR2 (germline): SGHNT, YENEEA. The CDR3 has 11 amino acids. The chain's CDR3 is CASSSGQSQFF. CDR3 coding DNA: TGTGCCAGCAGCTCCGGACAGTCCCAGTTCTTC.

This clone has just one count. The chain has TRBV30 and TRBJ2-3; D might be TRBD2 (5 bases). The CDR3 sequence is 18 residues long. V was shortened by 4 bases and J by 1 base, with 24 bases between the two germline ends. In germline, CDR1 is GTSNPN, CDR2 SVGIG (reference sequence). The CDR3 is CAWIPRDEWLAGTDTQYF. The CDR3 nucleotides read TGTGCCTGGATCCCTCGAGATGAGTGGCTAGCAGGCACAGATACGCAGTATTTT.

The rearrangement links TRBV5-1 to TRBJ2-5, with 7 bases aligning to TRBD1. Germline values: CDR1 SGHRS, CDR2 YFSETQ. The V gene end was trimmed by 2 bases and the J gene end by 5 bases; junction bases not matched to a gene: 9. The CDR3 consists of 15 residues. Here the CDR3 DNA reads TGCGCCAGCAGCTTAAAGGGGGCCTTGGGTGAGACCCAGTACTTC. It specifies CASSLKGALGETQYF. The entire variable domain, with the rest obtained from reference TRBV5-1 and TRBJ2-5, is as follows: KAGVTQTPRYLIKTRGQQVTLSCSPISGHRSVSWYQQTPGQGLQFLFEYFSETQRNKGNFPGRFSGRQFSNSRSEMNVSTLELGDSALYLCASSLKGALGETQYFGPGTRLLVL.

The gene calls are TRBV4-3 and TRBJ2-1; 14 bases map to TRBD2. Germline V gene sequence: CDR1 LGHNA, CDR2 YSLEER. Trimming cost V 0 bases and J 7 bases; bases outside gene matches: 8. The CDR3 length is 18 residues. In nucleotides, the CDR3 is TGCGCCAGCAGCCAAGAGTCGCGACTAGCGGGAGGGTATAATGAGCAGTTCTTC. As protein: CASSQESRLAGGYNEQFF.